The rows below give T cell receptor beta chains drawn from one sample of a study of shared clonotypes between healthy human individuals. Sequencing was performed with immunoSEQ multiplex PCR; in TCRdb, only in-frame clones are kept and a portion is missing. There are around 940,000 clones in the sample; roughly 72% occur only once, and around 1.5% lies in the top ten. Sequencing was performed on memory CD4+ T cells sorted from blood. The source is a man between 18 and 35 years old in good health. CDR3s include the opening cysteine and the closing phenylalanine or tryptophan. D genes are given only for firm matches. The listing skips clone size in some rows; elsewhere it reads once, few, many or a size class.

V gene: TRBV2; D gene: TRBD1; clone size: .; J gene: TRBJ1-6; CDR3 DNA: TGTGCCAGCAGCATGGCGGGACAGGGTAATTCACCCCTCCACTTT; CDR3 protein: CASSMAGQGNSPLHF
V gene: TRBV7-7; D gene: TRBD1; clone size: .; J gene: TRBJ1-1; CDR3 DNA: TGTGCTAGCGGCGGGACAGGGTTTTTTTACACTGAAGCTTTCTTT; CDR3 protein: CASGGTGFFYTEAFF
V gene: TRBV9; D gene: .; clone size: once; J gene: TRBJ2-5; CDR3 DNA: TGTGCCAGCAGCCCTAGTCAAGAGACCCAGTACTTC; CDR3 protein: CASSPSQETQYF
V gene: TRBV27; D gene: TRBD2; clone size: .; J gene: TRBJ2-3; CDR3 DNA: TGTGCCAGCACCTCTAACGGGAGGGCCGAAGATACGCAGTATTTT; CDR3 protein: CASTSNGRAEDTQYF
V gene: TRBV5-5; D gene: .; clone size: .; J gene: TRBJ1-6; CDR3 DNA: TGTGCCAGCAGCTTGAGGGACATCGATCCCCTCCACTTT; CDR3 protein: CASSLRDIDPLHF
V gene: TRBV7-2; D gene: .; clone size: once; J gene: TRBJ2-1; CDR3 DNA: TGTGCCAGCAGCTGCAGGGGCGGTGAGCAGTTCTTC; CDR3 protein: CASSCRGGEQFF
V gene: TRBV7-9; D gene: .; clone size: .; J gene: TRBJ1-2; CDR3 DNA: TGTGCCAGCAGCTTAGAAGGGTTTGATGGCTACACCTTC; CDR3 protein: CASSLEGFDGYTF
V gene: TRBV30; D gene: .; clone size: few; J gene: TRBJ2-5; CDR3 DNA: TGTGCCTGGACTCCGAGGGCAGGCTGGGAGACCCAGTACTTC; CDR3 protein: CAWTPRAGWETQYF
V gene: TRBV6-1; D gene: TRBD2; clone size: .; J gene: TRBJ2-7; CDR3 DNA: TGTGCCAGCAGTGAAGTCCCCCCTGGGAGGGGTAGAGACGAGCAGTACTTC; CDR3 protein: CASSEVPPGRGRDEQYF
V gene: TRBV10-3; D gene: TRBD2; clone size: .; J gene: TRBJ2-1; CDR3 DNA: TGTGCCATCAGGGAAATAGCGGGAGGGGAGTTTAGTGAGCAGTTCTTC; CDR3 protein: CAIREIAGGEFSEQFF
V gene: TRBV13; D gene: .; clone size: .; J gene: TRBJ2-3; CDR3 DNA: TGTGCCAGCAGCTTAGAAGAGGCCTTGTCGGCGCAGTATTTT; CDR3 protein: CASSLEEALSAQYF
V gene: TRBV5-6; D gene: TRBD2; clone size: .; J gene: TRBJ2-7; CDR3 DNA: TGTGCCAGCAGCTTGACTTCGGCTAGCGGGCTCTACGAGCAGTACTTC; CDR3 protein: CASSLTSASGLYEQYF
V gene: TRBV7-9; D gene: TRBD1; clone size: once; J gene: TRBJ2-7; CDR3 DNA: TGTGCCAGCAGCCGATTCGTTCCGGGACAGGGTACCTCCTGCGAGCAGTACTTC; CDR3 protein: CASSRFVPGQGTSCEQYF
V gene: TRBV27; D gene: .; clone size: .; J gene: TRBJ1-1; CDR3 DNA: TGTGCCAGCAGTTTGCTCGGGAACACTGAAGCTTTCTTT; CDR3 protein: CASSLLGNTEAFF
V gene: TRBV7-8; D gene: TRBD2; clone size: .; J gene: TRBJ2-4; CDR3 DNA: TGTGCCAGCAGCTTTAGCGGGGGGAGGGCCAAAAACATTCAGTACTTC; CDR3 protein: CASSFSGGRAKNIQYF
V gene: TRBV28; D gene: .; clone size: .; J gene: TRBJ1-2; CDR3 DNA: TGTGCCAGCAGTTTACAGGGTGGCTATGGCTACACCTTC; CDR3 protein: CASSLQGGYGYTF
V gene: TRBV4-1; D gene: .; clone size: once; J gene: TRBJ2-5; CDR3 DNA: TGCGCCAGCAGCCAAGGGACGTTCCCAAAGGAGACCCAGTACTTC; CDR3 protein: CASSQGTFPKETQYF
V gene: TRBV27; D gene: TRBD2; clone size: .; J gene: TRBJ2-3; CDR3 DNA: TGTGCCAGCACTTTACGGGGGGCAGATACGCAGTATTTT; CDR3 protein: CASTLRGADTQYF
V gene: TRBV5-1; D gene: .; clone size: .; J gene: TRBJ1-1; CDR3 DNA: TGCGCCAGCAGCTTGGAATGGGGGAACACTGAAGCTTTCTTT; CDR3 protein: CASSLEWGNTEAFF
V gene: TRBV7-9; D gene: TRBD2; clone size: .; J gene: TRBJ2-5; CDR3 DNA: TGTGCCAGCAGCTTAATAGGCGGGAGGGGTCGAGAGACCCAGTACTTC; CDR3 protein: CASSLIGGRGRETQYF
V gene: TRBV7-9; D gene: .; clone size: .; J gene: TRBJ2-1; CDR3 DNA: TGTGCCAGCAGGGGGGTAGGGTTAAATGAGCAGTTCTTC; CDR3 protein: CASRGVGLNEQFF
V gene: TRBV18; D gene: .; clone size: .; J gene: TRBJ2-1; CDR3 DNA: TGTGCCAGCTCACCCGCTACGGTTAATGAGCAGTTCTTC; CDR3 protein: CASSPATVNEQFF
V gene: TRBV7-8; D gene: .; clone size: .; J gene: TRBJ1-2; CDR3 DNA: TGTGCCAGCAGCTTAGCGGCCGAGGGGGGGAGGTATGGCTACACCTTC; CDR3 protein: CASSLAAEGGRYGYTF